This is a list of T cell receptor beta chains from one sample in a study of resident and recirculating memory T cells in vitiligo. Sequencing used immunoSEQ multiplex PCR; TCRdb keeps in-frame clones, though not all of them. The data show 60,000 to 80,000 clones, approximately 93% seen once. Sequencing was done on a sample of blood. The receptors stem from a male donor with vitiligo. The CDR3 runs from the conserved cysteine through the conserved F or W. The order of the fields is V gene, J gene, D gene, clone size, CDR3 DNA, CDR3 protein. D genes are given only for firm matches. The size of a clone is reported for some rows only, either as once, few or many, or as a class for expanded clones.

>TRBV30|TRBJ1-2|NA|NA
TGTGCCTGGACCCCTGGGCCCCTTTTTAACTATGGCTACACCTTC
CAWTPGPLFNYGYTF
>TRBV6-5|TRBJ2-7|TRBD1|NA
TGTGCCAGCAGTTTCGGCGACAGGGAGATCTACGAGCAGTACTTC
CASSFGDREIYEQYF
>TRBV27|TRBJ1-2|TRBD1|NA
TGTGCCAGCAGACCGGAGGGGACAGGGACCTATGGCTACACCTTC
CASRPEGTGTYGYTF
>TRBV6-5|TRBJ1-4|NA|NA
TGTGCCAGCACAACAGGGTCTGAAAAACTGTTTTTT
CASTTGSEKLFF
>TRBV15|TRBJ1-1|NA|once
TGTGCCACCAGCACTACTACTCAGGGGCTAGGAGACACTGAAGCTTTCTTT
CATSTTTQGLGDTEAFF
>TRBV6-1|TRBJ1-4|TRBD1|NA
TGTGCCAGCATTCGGGACAGGGTTAATGAAAAACTGTTTTTT
CASIRDRVNEKLFF
>TRBV7-2|TRBJ2-5|TRBD2|NA
TGTGCCAGCAGCACTCTCCCGGGGACTAGCGACCAAGAGACCCAGTACTTC
CASSTLPGTSDQETQYF
>TRBV7-2|TRBJ2-3|NA|NA
TGTGCCAGCAGCTTAGCAGGGGTTGGCCCAGATACGCAGTATTTT
CASSLAGVGPDTQYF
>TRBV4-1|TRBJ2-1|NA|NA
TGCGCCAGCAGCCCTACTCTCGTCTCTCGGCGGGGCGGCAATGAGCAGTTCTTC
CASSPTLVSRRGGNEQFF
>TRBV11-3|TRBJ2-7|TRBD1|once
TGTGCCAGCAGCCCCCAGGGGGACTCCTACGAGCAGTACTTC
CASSPQGDSYEQYF
>TRBV6-5|TRBJ2-5|NA|NA
TGTGCCAGCAGTTATCGGTCGCGGCAGGGCGGCGAGACCCAGTACTTC
CASSYRSRQGGETQYF
>TRBV15|TRBJ2-5|TRBD2|NA
TGTGCCACCAGCGCGCCTCGCCAGCGGGGGGTCGCTAAAGAGACCCAGTACTTC
CATSAPRQRGVAKETQYF
>TRBV12-5|TRBJ2-5|NA|NA
TGTGCTAGTGGTTTGGTACTTCGGGGGATAAGAAAGACCCAGTACTTC
CASGLVLRGIRKTQYF
>TRBV5-4|TRBJ1-6|TRBD1|NA
TGTGCCAGCAGCTTGGCCATGGGACAGGGGGCGAATTCACCCCTCCACTTT
CASSLAMGQGANSPLHF
>TRBV5-6|TRBJ2-1|NA|NA
TGTGCCAGCAGCACCCAGTACAATGAGCAGTTCTTC
CASSTQYNEQFF
>TRBV5-6|TRBJ2-5|TRBD1|NA
TGTGCCAGCAGCTTGGGACAGGGGGCCGGGAACTTC
CASSLGQGAGNF
>TRBV4-1|TRBJ2-7|NA|NA
TGCGCCAGCAGCCGTTTTACAGGGAAGGAGCAGTACTTC
CASSRFTGKEQYF
>TRBV5-4|TRBJ2-1|TRBD2|NA
TGTGCCAGCAGTTCGGGGGGGCCCACCAATGAGCAGTTCTTC
CASSSGGPTNEQFF
>TRBV5-1|TRBJ1-1|NA|NA
TGCGCCAGCAGCTCATACAGGGTGGACACTGAAGCTTTCTTT
CASSSYRVDTEAFF
>TRBV6-6|TRBJ1-4|NA|NA
TGTGCCAGCAGTGTCACAGTGAATGAAAAACTGTTTTTT
CASSVTVNEKLFF
>TRBV6-5|TRBJ1-1|NA|NA
TGTGCCAGCAGTGACACAGTATCTGCTTTCTTT
CASSDTVSAFF
>TRBV5-1|TRBJ2-3|TRBD1|NA
TGCGCCAGCAGCCTTTCGGGACAGGGGTTTGCAGATACGCAGTATTTT
CASSLSGQGFADTQYF
>TRBV7-9|TRBJ1-1|NA|NA
TGTGCCAGCAGCTTAGCCCCGAGGATACGCAACACTGAAGCTTTCTTT
CASSLAPRIRNTEAFF
>TRBV4-3|TRBJ2-5|NA|NA
TGCGCCAGCAGCCAAGGGCCCCAGGGCGAAGAGACCCAGTACTTC
CASSQGPQGEETQYF
>TRBV19|TRBJ1-2|TRBD1|once
TGTGCCAGTAGTATAGATCTTAACAGGGGGCTTGGCTACACCTTC
CASSIDLNRGLGYTF
>TRBV6-1|TRBJ2-1|NA|NA
TGTGCCAGCAGTGAAGGTAGGAATCGAGGGTATGAGCAGTTCTTC
CASSEGRNRGYEQFF
>TRBV28|TRBJ2-7|NA|once
TGTGCCAGCAGTTCCCCCGACAGGTTACACGAGCAGTACTTC
CASSSPDRLHEQYF
>TRBV28|TRBJ1-2|NA|NA
TGTGCCAGCAGCTACTCCACGGGGGGCGGGTATGGCTACACCTTC
CASSYSTGGGYGYTF
>TRBV18|TRBJ1-1|NA|NA
TGTGCCAGCTCACCTATAGAGAACACTGAAGCTTTCTTT
CASSPIENTEAFF
>TRBV7-9|TRBJ1-6|NA|NA
TGTGCCAGCAGCTTAGAGCGGGCGAATTCACCCCTCCACTTT
CASSLERANSPLHF
>TRBV6-6|TRBJ1-3|NA|NA
TGTGCCAGCCTCGAGAGGGTTGGAAACACCATATATTTT
CASLERVGNTIYF
>TRBV7-8|TRBJ1-1|NA|NA
TGTGCCAGCAGCCTAAAGGTTCGAGGGTTGGATGAAGCTTTCTTT
CASSLKVRGLDEAFF
>TRBV25-1|TRBJ1-2|NA|few
TGTGCCAGCAGCGGGGGGGGGTTTTTTGACTATGGCTACACCTTC
CASSGGGFFDYGYTF
>TRBV5-4|TRBJ2-1|NA|NA
TGTGCCAGCAGCTTCAAGGAGATAGCCTCCTACAATGAGCAGTTCTTC
CASSFKEIASYNEQFF
>TRBV7-3|TRBJ2-1|TRBD1|NA
TGTGCCAGCAGCTTAACCGGGACAGGGGGAAGGAATGAGCAGTTCTTC
CASSLTGTGGRNEQFF
>TRBV7-7|TRBJ2-3|NA|NA
TGTGCCAGCAGCCTAACCGGAGAAGATACGCAGTATTTT
CASSLTGEDTQYF
>TRBV18|TRBJ2-7|NA|NA
TGTGCCAGCTCAGCCGGGGAACTCGACACCTACGAGCAGTACTTC
CASSAGELDTYEQYF
>TRBV19|TRBJ1-1|NA|NA
TGTGCCAGTAAGGACAGCTTGAACACTGAAGCTTTCTTT
CASKDSLNTEAFF
>TRBV27|TRBJ1-2|NA|NA
TGTGCCAGCGGATCAAGGGGTCCTTACGACGGCTACACCTTC
CASGSRGPYDGYTF
>TRBV7-2|TRBJ1-6|TRBD1|NA
TGTGCCAGCAGCTTCCCGGGACAGGGGGCGGTTTCACCCCTCCACTTT
CASSFPGQGAVSPLHF
>TRBV7-3|TRBJ2-3|NA|NA
TGTGCCAGCAGCTTAACGTATCCCGGGGGTGGCACAGATACGCAGTATTTT
CASSLTYPGGGTDTQYF
>TRBV28|TRBJ1-1|NA|few
TGTGCCAGCAGTTTTCGTCCCAACACTGAAGCTTTCTTT
CASSFRPNTEAFF
>TRBV4-2|TRBJ2-7|TRBD2|NA
TGTGCCAGCAGCCTTGGGACTAGCGGGGGGGCCTACGAGCAGTACTTC
CASSLGTSGGAYEQYF
>TRBV6-1|TRBJ1-2|NA|NA
TGTGCCAGCAGTGAAAGAGGAGACAGTCCTAACTATGGCTACACCTTC
CASSERGDSPNYGYTF
>TRBV19|TRBJ1-5|NA|NA
TGTGCCAGTAAGGACAATTATAGCAATCAGCCCCAGCATTTT
CASKDNYSNQPQHF
>TRBV6-1|TRBJ2-6|NA|once
TGTGCCAGTTGTCGGTCTGGGGCCAACGTCCTGACTTTC
CASCRSGANVLTF
>TRBV6-5|TRBJ2-5|NA|NA
TGTGCCAGCAGTTACTACACAGGGTCCGAGACCCAGTACTTC
CASSYYTGSETQYF
>TRBV5-6|TRBJ1-4|NA|NA
TGTGCCAGCAGTCTGGGGCTTACAGGGAGGGTTAGTGAAAAACTGTTTTTT
CASSLGLTGRVSEKLFF
>TRBV20-1|TRBJ2-7|NA|NA
TGCAGTGCTTCCCGGGGCTACGAGCAGTACTTC
CSASRGYEQYF
>TRBV28|TRBJ1-6|TRBD1|NA
TGTGCCATCCAAGGGGGCCTAAATTCACCCCTCCACTTT
CAIQGGLNSPLHF
>TRBV19|TRBJ1-1|TRBD1|NA
TGTGCCAGTGGACAGGGGGCGGTAGGAAAGACTGAAGCTTTCTTT
CASGQGAVGKTEAFF
>TRBV6-1|TRBJ1-1|NA|NA
TGTGCCAGCAGGGAAGCCCTGGGGGGGACTATGAACACTGAAGCTTTCTTT
CASREALGGTMNTEAFF
>TRBV5-1|TRBJ2-5|NA|NA
TGCGCCAGCAGCTTGAGCCCATCCCAAGAGACCCAGTACTTC
CASSLSPSQETQYF
>TRBV6-5|TRBJ1-1|NA|NA
TGTGCCAGCAGGCATACAGGGGAAGCTTTCTTT
CASRHTGEAFF
>TRBV7-9|TRBJ2-7|TRBD1|NA
TGTGCCAGCAGCCCTTCCGGACAGGGGGCGTTCCTCTACGAGCAGTACTTC
CASSPSGQGAFLYEQYF